A selection of T cell receptor beta chains follows, all from one sample in a study of blood T cell repertoires in COVID-19. Clones were read by immunoSEQ multiplex PCR, and TCRdb kept only the in-frame ones, dropping some. The sample holds 100,000 to 150,000 clones, approximately 88% seen once. Sequenced input: peripheral blood. The receptors originated from a man in his 70s with active COVID-19. Each CDR3 is given with its conserved first and last residue. D genes are given only for firm matches. Only part of the rows carry a size: once, few, many, or a class if the clone is expanded.

J gene,clone size,CDR3 length,D gene,V gene,CDR3 protein,CDR3 DNA
TRBJ2-6,-,19,TRBD1,TRBV6-9,CASSYSGTGVLSGANVLTF,TGTGCCAGCAGTTATTCTGGGACAGGGGTCCTCTCTGGGGCCAACGTCCTGACTTTC
TRBJ2-5,-,16,TRBD2,TRBV3-1/TRBV3-2,CASSHLTGLEAETQYF,TGTGCCAGCAGCCACCTAACGGGACTAGAGGCAGAGACCCAGTACTTC
TRBJ2-1,few,15,-,TRBV6-5,CASRYRGERNNEQFF,TGTGCCAGCAGATACCGGGGTGAGAGGAACAATGAGCAGTTCTTC
TRBJ2-4,once,15,TRBD1,TRBV19,CASRSQGAAKNIQYF,TGTGCCAGTAGATCCCAGGGGGCTGCCAAAAACATTCAGTACTTC
TRBJ2-5,-,16,TRBD1,TRBV24-1,CATSVRRQGAGETQYF,TGTGCCACCAGTGTTAGGCGACAGGGGGCAGGGGAGACCCAGTACTTC
TRBJ2-7,-,12,-,TRBV18,CASSPPGGEQYF,TGTGCCAGCTCACCTCCAGGGGGGGAGCAGTACTTC
TRBJ2-1,-,14,-,TRBV5-1,CASSPAQGNNEQFF,TGCGCCAGCAGCCCCGCCCAGGGTAACAATGAGCAGTTCTTC
TRBJ2-7,-,15,-,TRBV28,CASSPPLGAKDEQYF,TGTGCCAGCAGTCCACCCCTGGGGGCGAAGGACGAGCAGTACTTC
TRBJ2-1,-,15,-,TRBV6-5,CASSPTGVSYNEQFF,TGTGCCAGCAGTCCCACTGGTGTCTCCTACAATGAGCAGTTCTTC
TRBJ1-2,-,13,-,TRBV30,CAWSLSVQYGYTF,TGTGCCTGGAGTTTGTCAGTGCAATATGGCTACACCTTC
TRBJ2-2,-,17,TRBD2,TRBV6-2/TRBV6-3,CASSYSPGAGGTGELFF,TGTGCCAGCAGTTACTCGCCGGGGGCGGGGGGCACCGGGGAGCTGTTTTTT
TRBJ2-1,-,15,TRBD2,TRBV6-5,CASSYSLLAGGVQFF,TGTGCCAGCAGTTACTCGTTACTAGCGGGGGGGGTGCAGTTCTTC
TRBJ1-2,once,15,-,TRBV5-1,CASSPGPPGSYGYTF,TGCGCCAGCAGCCCCGGACCGCCCGGGAGCTATGGCTACACCTTC
TRBJ2-5,-,13,-,TRBV7-2,CASSLDRRETQYF,TGTGCCAGCAGCTTAGATAGGAGGGAGACCCAGTACTTC
TRBJ1-1,-,13,-,TRBV18,CASSPSQNTEAFF,TGTGCCAGCTCACCGTCACAGAACACTGAAGCTTTCTTT
TRBJ1-6,few,13,-,TRBV28,CASGTTDYSPLHF,TGTGCCAGCGGAACGACGGACTATTCACCCCTCCACTTT
TRBJ1-2,-,13,-,TRBV7-2,CASSLKRDYGYTF,TGTGCCAGCAGCTTAAAACGGGACTATGGCTACACCTTC
TRBJ1-4,-,15,-,TRBV7-9,CASPEGGPDNEKLFF,TGTGCCAGCCCTGAAGGCGGGCCAGATAATGAAAAACTGTTTTTT
TRBJ2-7,once,15,-,TRBV7-9,CASSPLGDWSYEQYF,TGTGCCAGCAGCCCCCTAGGGGATTGGTCCTACGAGCAGTACTTC
TRBJ1-3,once,16,-,TRBV11-2,CASSLGVAVSGNTIYF,TGTGCCAGCAGCTTAGGGGTGGCGGTCTCTGGAAACACCATATATTTT
TRBJ2-7,once,13,-,TRBV6-6,CASSTTGPYEQYF,TGTGCCAGCAGTACTACAGGGCCCTACGAGCAGTACTTC
TRBJ1-3,-,13,-,TRBV30,CAWNRELRNTIYF,TGTGCCTGGAACCGGGAGCTCCGAAACACCATATATTTT
TRBJ2-7,-,16,-,TRBV28,CASSLFGTFNTYEQYF,TGTGCCAGCAGTTTATTCGGGACATTCAACACCTACGAGCAGTACTTC
TRBJ1-3,-,14,-,TRBV29-1,CSATGLLSGNTIYF,TGCAGCGCCACAGGGTTGCTCTCTGGAAACACCATATATTTT